This T cell receptor beta chain was sequenced for a study of CD8 T cells in Susac syndrome. This clonotype was found a few times. CDR3 size: 15 residues. Unmatched junction bases numbered 5, after V lost 0 bases and J lost 9 bases. The germline CDR1 and CDR2 sequences are LNHNV and YYDKDF (reference sequence). Random hexamers were used to reverse transcribe an amount of about 0.45 to 1 ug RNA. The amplification used immunoSEQ multiplex PCR on TCR beta CDR3; it spanned 54 Vbeta and 13 Jbeta. TCRdb re-derived calls from the immunoSEQ multiplex PCR reads in MiXCR, one entry per CDR3 protein. The repertoire holds 300,000 to 350,000 distinct CDR3 sequences, with about 91% as singletons.

The sequence came from a human donor with multiple sclerosis. The sample was CD4+ T cells from PBMCs. The chain recombines TRBV15 with TRBJ1-6; TRBD1 matches 7 bases. CDR3 nucleotides: TGTGCCACCAGCAGAGATCCGCAGGGGGGTTCACCCCTCCACTTT. Translated: CATSRDPQGGSPLHF.